The entry that follows covers one T cell receptor beta chain sequence. Per the study methods: Nucleated cell counts were estimated from reference gene primer amplification. Only in-frame clones appear in the TCRdb table, and some are missing; sequencing was by immunoSEQ multiplex PCR. D and trimming were read from the DNA, whereas the V and J calls and clone size are those reported in that table. The table records approximately 190,000 clones, about 85% of them present only once. V dropped 4 bases and J dropped 3 bases, with 13 bases sitting between them. This CDR3 comprises 14 residues. Germline values: CDR1 SGHRS, CDR2 YFSETQ. The record originates from a study of blood T cell repertoires in COVID-19. Study context: Italy, Spain and the United States were the sources of the convalescent and acute COVID-19 samples. PBMCs, B-cell-depleted T cells, or T cells provided the cDNA or gDNA that made up the material.

Sequenced input: peripheral blood. This receptor was identified in a human donor in a cohort sampled during active COVID-19. The V and J genes are TRBV5-1 and TRBJ1-2; D perhaps matches TRBD1 (6 bases). CDR3 residues: CASSRDTDDYGYTF. The CDR3 region has the DNA TGCGCCAGCAGCCGGGACACGGACGACTATGGCTACACCTTC.